Each of the 27 T cell receptor beta chains below was sequenced from the same sample in a study of blood T cell repertoires in COVID-19. Profiled with immunoSEQ multiplex PCR; TCRdb holds only in-frame clones, not every one. The data show more than 55,000 clones, around four fifths seen once. The sample taken for sequencing was peripheral blood. Receptors were obtained from a woman in her 50s with active or convalescent COVID-19.

The rearrangement joins TRBV7-6 to TRBJ2-3; 13 positions agree with TRBD2. CDR1 is SGHVS, CDR2 FNYEAQ, per germline. This CDR3 has 16 amino acids. J gave up 3 bases and V 5 bases, and 5 bases lay outside the gene matches. The CDR3 is CASSPMGLAGTDTQYF. CDR3 DNA sequence: TGTGCCAGCAGCCCAATGGGACTAGCGGGAACAGATACGCAGTATTTT.

This chain joins TRBV12-3 or TRBV12-4 and TRBJ1-1, with D perhaps matching TRBD1 (5 bases). The ends were cut back, 5 bases at V and 1 base at J, with 8 bases in the middle. The CDR3 spans 13 residues. CDR3 residues: CASSQQANTEAFF. The CDR3 DNA sequence: TGTGCCAGCAGTCAACAGGCGAACACTGAAGCTTTCTTT.

The chain links TRBV5-6 to TRBJ2-3; D uncertain. Looked up from germline, CDR1 is SGHDT and CDR2 is YYEEEE. Trimming stripped 4 bases from V and 0 bases from J, with 15 bases between. The CDR3 has 16 amino acids. CDR3 residues: CASSPPPGPSTDTQYF. DNA of the CDR3: TGTGCCAGCAGCCCACCGCCGGGTCCTAGCACAGATACGCAGTATTTT.

This clone was counted a few times. The rearrangement uses TRBV14 and TRBJ2-7; 11 bases align to TRBD2. V was clipped by 3 bases and J by 6 bases; unmatched bases: 7. Germline-derived CDR1 and CDR2 are SGHDN and FVKESK. The CDR3 is 15 residues long. CDR3 residues: CASSQVAGGPSEQYF. CDR3 nucleotides: TGTGCCAGCAGCCAGGTAGCGGGAGGGCCGTCCGAGCAGTACTTC.

The chain combines TRBV7-9 with TRBJ2-3, with a possible D match to TRBD2 (6 bases). The CDR3 consists of 13 residues. The V gene lost 3 bases and the J gene lost 7 bases, with 11 bases spanning the gap. CDR1 SEHNR and CDR2 FQNEAQ come from the germline V gene (reference sequence). As DNA, the CDR3 is TGTGCCAGCAGCTTGACTAGTACATATACGCAGTATTTT. Amino acids: CASSLTSTYTQYF.

The V call is TRBV3-1 (or the pseudogene TRBV3-2), the J call TRBJ2-2; 11 positions agree with TRBD2. Losses at the gene ends were 2 bases for V and 4 bases for J; bases not matched to a gene: 15. Germline assignment: CDR1 LGHDT and CDR2 YNNKEL (reference sequence). CDR3 length: 20 residues. The CDR3, as DNA: TGTGCCAGCAGCCAATTAAGGGGCACTAGCGGGAGTCGGGGCACCGGGGAGCTGTTTTTT. Its protein product is CASSQLRGTSGSRGTGELFF.

This chain joins TRBV10-3 and TRBJ2-1, with 15 bases identical to TRBD2. Trimming cost V 3 bases and J 8 bases; bases outside gene matches: 11. The CDR3 totals 18 residues. Per the germline V gene, CDR1 is ENHRY and CDR2 is SYGVKD. Written as DNA, the CDR3 is TGTGCCATCAGTGATGGGGGCAGAGGGACTAGCGGGGGGCATGAGCAGTTCTTC. It is translated as CAISDGGRGTSGGHEQFF.

V is TRBV7-2 and J is TRBJ1-4; D is ambiguous. Germline CDR1 and CDR2: SGHTA and FQGNSA. The CDR3 has 14 residues. Trimming took off 3 bases at V and 6 bases at J, with 11 bases between the two ends. Here the CDR3 reads CASSFTGKDEKLFF. CDR3 in DNA: TGTGCCAGCAGCTTTACCGGGAAGGATGAAAAACTGTTTTTT.

This clone was picked up many times. This chain uses TRBV6-4 with TRBJ1-6, with 9 nucleotides matching TRBD1. Germline assignment: CDR1 MRHNA and CDR2 SNTAGT. The CDR3 length is 14 residues. The J segment lost 9 bases and the V segment lost 0 bases, leaving 0 bases of the junction unmatched. The CDR3 DNA follows: TGTGCCAGCAGTGACTCGACAGGGGGTTCACCCCTCCACTTT. Its translation: CASSDSTGGSPLHF.

The CDR3 is CATGTGLTEAFF. CDR3 bases: TGTGCCACCGGGACAGGACTCACTGAAGCTTTCTTT. The chain employs TRBV10-3 and TRBJ1-1; 8 bases match TRBD1. This CDR3 has 12 residues. After removal of 10 bases from V and 4 bases from J, the junction contained 5 bases not matched to a gene. The germline V gene encodes CDR1 ENHRY and CDR2 SYGVKD.

This chain uses TRBV5-5 with TRBJ1-1; tentatively, D is TRBD1 (5 bases). V was clipped by 2 bases and J by 6 bases, with 11 bases between them. Germline V CDR1 and CDR2: SGHKS, YYEKEE (reference sequence). The CDR3 loop spans 13 amino acids. CDR3 loop: CASSFGGIAEAFF. CDR3 in DNA: TGTGCCAGCAGCTTTGGGGGGATCGCTGAAGCTTTCTTT.

This clone was seen just once. This sequence joins TRBV5-1 and TRBJ2-7; TRBD2 agrees at 12 bases. CDR1 SGHRS and CDR2 YFSETQ come from the germline V gene. This CDR3 is built from 15 residues. Trimming at V came to 4 bases and at J to 13 bases, leaving 15 bases not matched to a gene. The CDR3 sequence: CASSPYGTSGLESYF. The CDR3 DNA is TGCGCCAGCAGCCCTTACGGGACTAGCGGGCTCGAAAGCTACTTC.

J is TRBJ1-5 and V is TRBV15, with a possible D match to TRBD1 (6 bases). V dropped 5 bases and J dropped 6 bases, with 11 bases sitting between them. The V gene's germline CDR1 is LNHNV and CDR2 YYDKDF (reference sequence). The CDR3 has 13 residues. This chain's CDR3 is CATSPSRGQPQHF. DNA of the CDR3: TGTGCCACCAGCCCAAGCAGGGGTCAGCCCCAGCATTTT.

The chain carries TRBV6-5 and TRBJ2-1; no reliable D call. Germline V gene lookup returns CDR1 MNHEY and CDR2 SVGAGI. This CDR3 has 13 amino acids. Between the trimmed V and J ends, which lost 7 bases and 10 bases, there was a span of 17 bases. The CDR3 sequence: CASTDGRLREQFF. In DNA form, the CDR3 reads TGTGCCAGCACCGACGGCCGGCTCAGGGAGCAGTTCTTC.

The V call is TRBV7-9, the J call TRBJ1-1, with D perhaps matching TRBD1 (5 bases). The germline CDR1 and CDR2 sequences are SEHNR and FQNEAQ (reference sequence). The ends were cut back, 5 bases at V and 0 bases at J, with 16 bases in the middle. The CDR3 extends over 16 amino acids. The CDR3 DNA sequence: TGTGCCAGCAGCCCCAGCCGGGGGGGGTTGAACACTGAAGCTTTCTTT. It yields the protein CASSPSRGGLNTEAFF.

This clone occurred once. The chain combines TRBV7-9 with TRBJ2-7, with D maybe TRBD1 (6 bases). The length of the CDR3 is 14 residues. Trimming removed 5 bases from V and 3 bases from J, with 14 bases in between. CDR1 is SEHNR and CDR2 is FQNEAQ in the germline V gene (reference sequence). The CDR3 DNA reads as TGTGCCAGCAGCGAACAGGGAAGAAGCTACGAGCAGTACTTC. This translates into CASSEQGRSYEQYF. Complete variable domain (other parts from reference TRBV7-9 and TRBJ2-7): DTGVSQNPRHKITKRGQNVTFRCDPISEHNRLYWYRQTLGQGPEFLTYFQNEAQLEKSRLLSDRFSAERPKGSFSTLEIQRTEQGDSAMYLCASSEQGRSYEQYFGPGTRLTVT.

A single count supports this clone. The chain carries TRBV29-1 and TRBJ1-1, with no clear D. The germline V and J ends were trimmed by 6 bases and 0 bases, with 11 bases remaining between them. The CDR3 is 13 residues long. CDR1 and CDR2 from the germline V gene are SQVTM and ANQGSEA. The CDR3 DNA reads TGCAGCGTCTGGACTGAGTTGAACACTGAAGCTTTCTTT. Protein: CSVWTELNTEAFF.

V gene TRBV7-9 combines with J gene TRBJ1-3, with TRBD1 matching 8 bases. Germline lookup yields CDR1 SEHNR and CDR2 FQNEAQ (reference sequence). Germline trimming cut 5 bases from V and 0 bases from J; bases unmatched to any gene: 6. This CDR3 contains 16 residues. CDR3 loop: CASSPHGQGSGNTIYF. The DNA for the CDR3 is TGTGCCAGCAGCCCCCACGGACAGGGCTCTGGAAACACCATATATTTT.

The rearrangement joins TRBV19 to TRBJ2-7; D unclear. Germline lookup yields CDR1 LNHDA and CDR2 SQIVND (reference sequence). This CDR3 has 13 amino acids. V dropped 5 bases and J dropped 1 base, with 9 bases sitting between them. The CDR3 nucleotides are TGTGCCAGTAGTGGCACCCTTTCCTACGAGCAGTACTTC. Protein product: CASSGTLSYEQYF.

The J gene is TRBJ2-2, the V gene TRBV2; 14 nucleotides match TRBD2. The ends lost 5 bases at V and 10 bases at J; junction bases unmatched: 6. The germline CDR1 and CDR2 sequences are SNHLY and FYNNEI. The CDR3 has 15 amino acids. The CDR3 loop reads CASSRGLAGGLELFF. The CDR3 DNA reads as TGTGCCAGCAGTCGCGGACTAGCGGGAGGTTTGGAGCTGTTTTTT. Full variable domain (rest looked up from reference TRBV2 and TRBJ2-2): EPEVTQTPSHQVTQMGQEVILRCVPISNHLYFYWYRQILGQKVEFLVSFYNNEISEKSEIFDDQFSVERPDGSNFTLKIRSTKLEDSAMYFCASSRGLAGGLELFFGEGSRLTVL.

This chain connects TRBV21-1 to TRBJ2-1; TRBD2 is the table's D call and was not checked against the DNA. TRBV21-1 is a pseudogene segment. The CDR3 extends over 13 amino acids. The CDR3, as DNA: TGTGCCGGTCTAGCGGGACCAGTCAATGAGCAGTTCTTC. This codes for CAGLAGPVNEQFF.

The chain joins TRBV7-9 to TRBJ2-5, with 8 nucleotides matching TRBD1. Per germline, CDR1 SEHNR and CDR2 FQNEAQ (reference sequence). This CDR3 is 16 amino acids long. Trimming removed 1 base from V and 4 bases from J; junction bases left unmatched: 8. The CDR3, as DNA: TGTGCCAGCAGCTTAGGTAACAGGGGGACAGGAGAGACCCAGTACTTC. The encoded protein is CASSLGNRGTGETQYF.

In this sample, this clone turned up a few times. J is TRBJ2-5 and V is TRBV10-3, with D possibly TRBD1 on 5 matching bases. The CDR3 extends over 14 amino acids. V was cut by 3 bases and J by 3 bases, with 11 bases left in between. CDR1 and CDR2 from the germline V gene are ENHRY and SYGVKD. CDR3 nucleotide sequence: TGTGCCATCAGTGAACGCCAGGGCAAAGAGACCCAGTACTTC. Translation gives CAISERQGKETQYF.

The rearrangement joins TRBV19 to TRBJ2-7, with TRBD1 matching 7 bases. CDR1 and CDR2 (germline): LNHDA, SQIVND (reference sequence). V shed 5 bases and J 1 base; nucleotides not matched to a gene: 5. This CDR3 has 14 residues. The CDR3 region is CASSPYRGSYEQYF. The CDR3 DNA reads TGTGCCAGTAGTCCTTACAGGGGATCCTACGAGCAGTACTTC. Combining the CDR3 with reference TRBV19 and TRBJ2-7 gives the whole variable domain DGGITQSPKYLFRKEGQNVTLSCEQNLNHDAMYWYRQDPGQGLRLIYYSQIVNDFQKGDIAEGYSVSREKKESFPLTVTSAQKNPTAFYLCASSPYRGSYEQYFGPGTRLTVT.

The V and J genes are TRBV29-1 and TRBJ1-5, with TRBD1 matching over 8 bases. The germline V gene has CDR1 SQVTM and CDR2 ANQGSEA. V dropped 2 bases and J dropped 0; count of bases not matched to a gene: 15. The CDR3 spans 19 residues. The CDR3 protein is CSVETRTGKRSISNQPQHF. CDR3 sequence (DNA): TGCAGCGTTGAAACTCGGACAGGGAAGCGCTCCATTAGCAATCAGCCCCAGCATTTT. The full variable domain, rest sourced from reference TRBV29-1 and TRBJ1-5, is SAVISQKPSRDICQRGTSLTIQCQVDSQVTMMFWYRQQPGQSLTLIATANQGSEATYESGFVIDKFPISRPNLTFSTLTVSNMSPEDSSIYLCSVETRTGKRSISNQPQHFGDGTRLSIL.

The sample holds a few counts of this clone. This sequence joins TRBV11-2 and TRBJ2-5; 8 positions match TRBD2. There are 14 residues in the CDR3. The V segment lost 1 base and the J segment 5 bases; nucleotides outside the gene matches: 3. CDR1 SGHAT and CDR2 FQNNGV come from the germline V gene. CDR3 sequence (DNA): TGTGCCAGCAGCTTAGGGACTAGCTGGGAGACCCAGTACTTC. This codes for CASSLGTSWETQYF.

In this sample, this clone turned up a few times. This chain links TRBV5-4 with TRBJ2-3, with 9 bases that match TRBD1. This CDR3 has 16 residues. The J segment lost 4 bases and the V segment lost 4 bases, leaving 10 bases of the junction unmatched. Per the germline V gene, CDR1 is SGHNT and CDR2 is YYREEE (reference sequence). In nucleotides, the CDR3 is TGTGCCAGCAGCCAAATCGGACAGGGGATCGCAGATACGCAGTATTTT. Translated, it gives CASSQIGQGIADTQYF.